This T cell receptor (beta chain) was recorded in a study of T-cell reconstitution after alpha-beta-depleted transplantation in children (TCRdb year 2016). A note on the overall study: Using TCR repertoire profiling, the study quantitatively followed how T-cell immune reconstitution unfolded in children after TCRalphabeta/CD19-depleted allogeneic hematopoietic cell transplantation.

The CDR3, from cysteine to phenylalanine, totals 14 residues. CDR3 DNA is the only sequence kept; it has 42 bases, read in frame from the first base. V and J are truncated by 0 bases and 1 base respectively, leaving an intervening sequence of 7 bases. The germline V gene encodes CDR1 SGHRS and CDR2 YFSETQ. Receptor libraries were prepared by PCR. The run used an Illumina HiSeq 2500. TCR libraries were prepared with molecular barcoding, using unique molecular identifiers to normalize TCRbeta repertoire quantification. The public reads were reanalyzed by TCRdb: fastp trimming at Q25, MiXCR alignment, in-frame beta chains only. Merged by CDR3 protein, the rows form single entries marked with the most common genes and DNA. Present in this sample are approximately 270,000 distinct CDR3 sequences, approximately 9.8% of which were seen just once. The ten biggest clones cover roughly 9.1% of the sample. This clonotype was recorded at least ten times. The target of this receptor is not known. Within one base of it there is no much larger clone, and no base qualities were kept.

This receptor was obtained from a human donor who donated a stem cell graft to a child with SCID. The sample consisted of PBMCs from the stem cell graft donor, taken from the stem cell graft. The chain is made from TRBV5-1 and TRBJ1-1, with no confident D gene call. The CDR3 in this case is CASSLATQNTEAFF. At the DNA level, the sequence is TGCGCCAGCAGCTTGGCCACACAGAACACTGAAGCTTTCTTT.